These 27 T cell receptor beta chains were all obtained from the same sample, sequenced in a study of beta chain features in type 1 diabetes. Points from the study as a whole: Within each of all four CD4+ subsets, Type 1 diabetes patients had TCRB CDR3s that were moderately but significantly shorter.

Their specific antigens are unknown. TCRB transcripts that were expressed got sequenced, as all of the isolated RNA had been reverse transcribed. The protocol was immunoSEQ multiplex PCR, while the TCRdb copy is restricted to in-frame clones and leaves out a portion. The data show about 160,000 clones, about 8.3% seen once. Sequencing used central memory CD4+ T cells from blood. These receptors originate from a woman aged 18-29 years with type 1 diabetes.

This clone was observed a single time. This chain uses TRBV28 with TRBJ2-1; 9 positions match TRBD2. The CDR3 consists of 15 residues. J was trimmed by 7 bases and V by 6 bases; bases with no gene match: 10. Germline V gives CDR1 MDHEN, CDR2 SYDVKM. The CDR3 sequence: CASSHLAGSSNEQFF. CDR3 sequence (DNA): TGTGCCAGCAGCCACCTAGCGGGAAGTTCGAATGAGCAGTTCTTC.

V and J are TRBV7-2 and TRBJ2-3, with D perhaps TRBD2 (5 bases). Germline CDR1 is SGHTA and CDR2 is FQGNSA. The CDR3 is made up of 14 amino acids. Trimming took off 4 bases at V and 3 bases at J, with 11 bases between the two ends. The CDR3, as DNA: TGTGCCAGCAGCTCACTAGTTCTGACAGATACGCAGTATTTT. Encoded protein: CASSSLVLTDTQYF.

This clone appeared a few times. This same CDR3 is encoded by further DNA sequences in the sample. V gene TRBV18 combines with J gene TRBJ1-2, with TRBD1 matching over 10 bases. The CDR3 runs to 15 residues. Germline assignment: CDR1 KGHSH and CDR2 LQKENI. Germline trimming cut 3 bases from V and 2 bases from J; bases unmatched to any gene: 3. CDR3 protein: CASSPGQGPNYGYTF. CDR3 DNA: TGTGCCAGCTCACCGGGACAGGGGCCCAACTATGGCTACACCTTC.

This sequence joins TRBV7-9 and TRBJ2-7; the D is unclear. From germline, CDR1 is SEHNR and CDR2 FQNEAQ (reference sequence). The CDR3 has 14 residues. The V end lost 5 bases, the J end lost 0 bases, and 11 bases lay between the germline ends. The CDR3 nucleotides read TGTGCCAGCAGCGATCGGGTTATCTCCTACGAGCAGTACTTC. Translating gives CASSDRVISYEQYF.

This clone has only a few counts. V usage is TRBV18 and J usage is TRBJ1-6; TRBD1 aligns across 8 bases. After removal of 3 bases from V and 5 bases from J, the junction contained 3 bases not matched to a gene. Germline-derived CDR1 and CDR2 are KGHSH and LQKENI. The CDR3 spans 15 residues. The CDR3 loop reads CASSPGQADNSPLHF. Here the CDR3 DNA reads TGTGCCAGCTCACCGGGACAGGCGGATAATTCACCCCTCCACTTT.

This clone was seen more than once but under ten times. This chain joins TRBV27 and TRBJ2-1, with 7 bases identical to TRBD1. Germline V gene lookup returns CDR1 MNHEY and CDR2 SMNVEV (reference sequence). After removal of 5 bases from V and 5 bases from J, the junction contained 9 bases not matched to a gene. The CDR3 has 15 amino acids. CDR3 in DNA: TGTGCCAGCAGTAAGGACAGCACAGGGGACAATGAGCAGTTCTTC. It translates to CASSKDSTGDNEQFF.

V usage is TRBV28 and J usage is TRBJ2-3, with 10 bases fitting TRBD1. Germline V CDR1 and CDR2: MDHEN, SYDVKM. The V gene end was trimmed by 7 bases and the J gene end by 4 bases; junction bases not matched to a gene: 14. CDR3 length equals 17 residues. The CDR3 DNA reads as TGTGCCAGCACCGCCCCCGGGACAGGGGCGGTCGCAGATACGCAGTATTTT. As protein: CASTAPGTGAVADTQYF.

This clone has just a few counts. The rearrangement joins TRBV28 to TRBJ1-1; weak D call: TRBD1 (5 bases). Germline values: CDR1 MDHEN, CDR2 SYDVKM. The CDR3 consists of 13 residues. V dropped 8 bases and J dropped 5 bases, with 15 bases sitting between them. CDR3 sequence reads: CASVAVPGTEAFF. The CDR3 region has the DNA TGTGCCAGCGTCGCGGTTCCAGGGACTGAAGCTTTCTTT.

This clone occurred a few times. The chain carries TRBV7-8 and TRBJ2-5; 12 bases are a match to TRBD2. The trim removed 7 bases at V and 4 bases at J, leaving 10 bases unmatched. Germline assignment: CDR1 SGHVS and CDR2 FQNEAQ. This CDR3 spans 16 amino acids. The CDR3 DNA follows: TGTGCCAGCACCAGACTAGCGGGGGCCCAGTCAGAGACCCAGTACTTC. Residues: CASTRLAGAQSETQYF.

The rearrangement joins TRBV28 to TRBJ2-7; D may be TRBD2 (5 bases). Germline CDR1 is MDHEN and CDR2 is SYDVKM. Trimming stripped 2 bases from V and 2 bases from J, with 16 bases between. The CDR3 length is 16 residues. The CDR3 loop is CASSLGSALGTYEQYF. The CDR3, as DNA: TGTGCCAGCAGTTTAGGGAGCGCCCTAGGCACCTACGAGCAGTACTTC.

At least ten counts were recorded for this clone. This chain uses TRBV9 with TRBJ2-2; maybe TRBD1 (6 bases). Germline V gene lookup returns CDR1 SGDLS and CDR2 YYNGEE. The CDR3 has 14 amino acids. The V end lost 4 bases, the J end lost 5 bases, and 12 bases lay between the germline ends. The CDR3 is CASSPRTETGELFF. CDR3 DNA: TGTGCCAGCAGCCCCAGGACAGAAACCGGGGAGCTGTTTTTT.

The V and J genes are TRBV5-4 and TRBJ2-5, with 9 bases matching TRBD2. The V gene end was trimmed by 5 bases and the J gene end by 2 bases; junction bases not matched to a gene: 4. Germline CDR1 reads SGHNT; CDR2 reads YYREEE (reference sequence). This CDR3 spans 14 amino acids. This chain's CDR3 is CASSKGLAQETQYF. The CDR3 DNA sequence: TGTGCCAGCAGTAAGGGACTAGCTCAAGAGACCCAGTACTTC.

The chain recombines TRBV28 with TRBJ2-6; 9 bases are shared with TRBD1. The CDR3 length is 17 residues. Germline assignment: CDR1 MDHEN and CDR2 SYDVKM. Germline trimming cut 6 bases from V and 2 bases from J; bases unmatched to any gene: 8. As DNA, the CDR3 is TGTGCCAGCAGCGGAACAGGGGGCTTGGCTGGGGCCAACGTCCTGACTTTC. Translation: CASSGTGGLAGANVLTF.

In this sample, this clone turned up a few times. The sample carries other DNA sequences with the same CDR3. V and J are TRBV18 and TRBJ1-5; 8 bases line up with TRBD1. CDR3 size: 14 residues. CDR1 is KGHSH and CDR2 is LQKENI in the germline V gene. Germline trimming cut 3 bases from V and 4 bases from J; bases unmatched to any gene: 2. This CDR3 is CASSPGQGNQPQHF. The CDR3 bases are TGTGCCAGCTCACCCGGACAGGGTAATCAGCCCCAGCATTTT.

The rearrangement uses TRBV4-3 and TRBJ2-1; 7 bases agree with TRBD1. The CDR3 contains 16 residues. Germline V lookup: CDR1 LGHNA, CDR2 YSLEER. After removal of 4 bases from V and 8 bases from J, the junction contained 14 bases not matched to a gene. The CDR3, as DNA: TGCGCCAGCAGCCCGGTAGGCGGCAGGGGGTTCTATGAGCAGTTCTTC. As protein: CASSPVGGRGFYEQFF.

The chain has TRBV7-9 and TRBJ2-7; 7 bases are a match to TRBD1. This CDR3 is 13 amino acids long. CDR1 is SEHNR and CDR2 is FQNEAQ in the germline V gene (reference sequence). V dropped 5 bases and J dropped 6; count of bases not matched to a gene: 7. The DNA of the CDR3 is TGTGCCAGCAGCCCGGACAGGTCCCGCGAGCAGTACTTC. This codes for CASSPDRSREQYF.

This clone was picked up a small number of times. The CDR3: CASSIPSGSTEQFF. In DNA, the CDR3 is TGTGCCAGCAGTATCCCTAGCGGGAGTACTGAGCAGTTCTTC. The chain has TRBV7-9 and TRBJ2-1; 10 nucleotides agree with TRBD2. Germline V gives CDR1 SEHNR, CDR2 FQNEAQ (reference sequence). This CDR3 is built from 14 residues. V was clipped by 6 bases and J by 9 bases; unmatched bases: 8.

The chain uses TRBV19 and TRBJ2-7, with D possibly matching TRBD1 (5 bases). The CDR3 consists of 13 residues. Germline CDR1 reads LNHDA; CDR2 reads SQIVND (reference sequence). V lost 0 bases and J 4 bases, leaving 7 bases between the germline ends. The CDR3 DNA reads TGTGCCAGTAGTATAGATACAGGATACGAGCAGTACTTC. Its protein product is CASSIDTGYEQYF.

This clone has just a few counts. The chain recombines TRBV11-2 with TRBJ1-2, with 7 bases aligning to TRBD1. Germline trimming cut 3 bases from V and 2 bases from J; bases unmatched to any gene: 3. The CDR3 has 14 amino acids. Germline CDR1 SGHAT, CDR2 FQNNGV. CDR3 loop: CASSLGQTNYGYTF. CDR3 DNA sequence: TGTGCCAGCAGCTTGGGACAGACCAACTATGGCTACACCTTC.

The genes are TRBV29-1 and TRBJ2-7; 8 positions match TRBD2. V dropped 4 bases and J dropped 6; count of bases not matched to a gene: 8. The CDR3 length is 13 residues. The germline V gene has CDR1 SQVTM and CDR2 ANQGSEA. The DNA for the CDR3 is TGCAGCGTTGGTTTGGCGGGAGGTGGCGAGCAGTACTTC. Translation gives CSVGLAGGGEQYF.

V is TRBV6-4 and J is TRBJ2-1; no firm D call. Germline V gives CDR1 MRHNA, CDR2 SNTAGT. Trimming left V 3 bases short and J 6 bases short, with 3 bases between. The CDR3 runs to 11 residues. This CDR3 is CASSESNEQFF. The CDR3 DNA reads as TGTGCCAGCAGTGAGAGCAATGAGCAGTTCTTC.

This clone has more than one count but fewer than ten. This chain uses TRBV7-2 with TRBJ2-3; D not certain. V was trimmed by 1 base and J by 2 bases, leaving 7 bases between them. The CDR3 covers 14 residues. CDR1 is SGHTA and CDR2 is FQGNSA in the germline V gene. The CDR3 sequence: CASSLDHNTDTQYF. In DNA form, the CDR3 reads TGTGCCAGCAGCTTAGATCACAACACAGATACGCAGTATTTT.

The V call is TRBV28, the J call TRBJ2-7; 8 nucleotides agree with TRBD1. The CDR3 contains 15 residues. In germline, CDR1 is MDHEN, CDR2 SYDVKM. J lost 1 base, V lost 6 bases, and 8 bases had no gene match. CDR3 region: CASRGADRASYEQYF. The DNA of the CDR3 is TGTGCCAGCAGGGGGGCGGACAGGGCGTCCTACGAGCAGTACTTC.

The CDR3 loop is CASSQDYLHRAEAFF. CDR3 bases: TGTGCCAGCAGCCAAGACTACCTACACAGGGCTGAAGCTTTCTTT. This rearrangement joins TRBV14 to TRBJ1-1, with a tentative D call TRBD1 (6 bases). Trimming removed 0 bases from V and 6 bases from J, with 14 bases in between. The CDR3 is 15 residues long. Germline lookup yields CDR1 SGHDN and CDR2 FVKESK.

This clone has just a few counts. This chain joins TRBV4-1 and TRBJ2-5, with a possible D match to TRBD1 (5 bases). This CDR3 region has 17 residues. From germline, CDR1 is MGHRA and CDR2 YSYEKL. Trimming stripped 4 bases from V and 5 bases from J, with 23 bases between. CDR3 sequence: CASSRQTDPLKGETQYF. The DNA for the CDR3 is TGCGCCAGCAGCCGACAGACGGACCCACTGAAGGGGGAGACCCAGTACTTC.

There are a few counts of this clone. The rearrangement links TRBV18 to TRBJ2-5, with D possibly matching TRBD1 (7 bases). Deletions cut 5 bases from V and 11 bases from J, with 21 bases between. Germline V gene lookup returns CDR1 KGHSH and CDR2 LQKENI. The CDR3 loop spans 14 amino acids. In DNA, the CDR3 is TGTGCCAGCTCAGCGCAGGGGGGCCGGGCAGAGCAGTACTTC. Its protein is CASSAQGGRAEQYF.

This clone was observed a few times. The chain is built from TRBV4-3 and TRBJ2-2, with D possibly TRBD2 on 6 matching bases. This CDR3 region has 14 residues. Germline assignment: CDR1 LGHNA and CDR2 YSLEER. V was cut by 0 bases and J by 4 bases, with 6 bases left in between. The chain's CDR3 is CASSQETSTGELFF. CDR3 nucleotide sequence: TGCGCCAGCAGCCAAGAGACTAGCACCGGGGAGCTGTTTTTT.